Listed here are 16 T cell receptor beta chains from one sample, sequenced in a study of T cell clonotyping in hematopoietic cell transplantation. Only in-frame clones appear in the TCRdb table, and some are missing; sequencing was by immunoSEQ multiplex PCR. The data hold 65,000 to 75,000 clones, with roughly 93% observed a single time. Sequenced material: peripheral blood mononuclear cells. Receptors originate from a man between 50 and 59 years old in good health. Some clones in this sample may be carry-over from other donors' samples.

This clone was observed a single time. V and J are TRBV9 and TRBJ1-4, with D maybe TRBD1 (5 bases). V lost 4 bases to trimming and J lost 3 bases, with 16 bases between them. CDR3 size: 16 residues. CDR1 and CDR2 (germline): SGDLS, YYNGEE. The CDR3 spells CASSPRAVGPNEKLFF. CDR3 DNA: TGTGCCAGCAGCCCCCGGGCCGTGGGACCTAATGAAAAACTGTTTTTT.

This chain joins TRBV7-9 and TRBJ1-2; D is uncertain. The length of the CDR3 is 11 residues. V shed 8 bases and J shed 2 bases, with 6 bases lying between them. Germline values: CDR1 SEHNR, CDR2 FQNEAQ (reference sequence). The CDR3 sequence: CASSRNYGYTF. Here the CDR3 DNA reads TGTGCCAGCTCCCGGAACTATGGCTACACCTTC.

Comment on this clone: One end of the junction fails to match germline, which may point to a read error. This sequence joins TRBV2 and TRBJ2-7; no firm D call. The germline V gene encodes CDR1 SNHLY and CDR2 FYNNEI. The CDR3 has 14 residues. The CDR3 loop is CASILRLSSYELYF. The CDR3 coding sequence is TGTGCCAGCATTTTGCGGTTGAGCTCCTACGAGCTGTACTTC. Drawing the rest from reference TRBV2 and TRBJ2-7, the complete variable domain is EPEVTQTPSHQVTQMGQEVILRCVPISNHLYFYWYRQILGQKVEFLVSFYNNEISEKSEIFDDQFSVERPDGSNFTLKIRSTKLEDSAMYFCASILRLSSYELYFGPGTRLTVT.

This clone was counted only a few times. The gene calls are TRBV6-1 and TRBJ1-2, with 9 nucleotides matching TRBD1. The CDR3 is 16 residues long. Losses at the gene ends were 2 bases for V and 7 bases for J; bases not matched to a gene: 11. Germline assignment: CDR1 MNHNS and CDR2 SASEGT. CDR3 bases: TGTGCCAGCAGTGAATTTGGGGGACAGGGAGGTTTTGGCTACACCTTC. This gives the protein CASSEFGGQGGFGYTF.

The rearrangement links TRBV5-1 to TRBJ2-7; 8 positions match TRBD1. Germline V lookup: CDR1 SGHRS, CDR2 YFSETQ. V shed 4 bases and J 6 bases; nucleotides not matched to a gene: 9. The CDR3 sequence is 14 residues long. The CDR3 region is CASSLGQGVAEQYF. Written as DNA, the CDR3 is TGCGCCAGCAGCCTCGGACAGGGTGTTGCCGAGCAGTACTTC.

CDR3 DNA: TGTGCCATCAGTGATTTGGGTGGTGGCAGAGCCTACGAGCAGTACTTC. Translating it yields CAISDLGGGRAYEQYF. The genes are TRBV10-3 and TRBJ2-7; D remains ambiguous. The V gene's germline CDR1 is ENHRY and CDR2 SYGVKD. The CDR3 runs to 16 residues. V was trimmed by 3 bases and J by 2 bases, leaving 17 bases between them.

CDR3 DNA: TGTGCCAGCAGTCCCGACAGCTCTGGGGCCAACGTCCTGACTTTC. It encodes CASSPDSSGANVLTF. The chain recombines TRBV28 with TRBJ2-6, with D possibly being TRBD1 (5 bases). Germline loops: CDR1 MDHEN, CDR2 SYDVKM. V was clipped by 5 bases and J by 0 bases, with 8 bases between them. The CDR3 has 15 amino acids.

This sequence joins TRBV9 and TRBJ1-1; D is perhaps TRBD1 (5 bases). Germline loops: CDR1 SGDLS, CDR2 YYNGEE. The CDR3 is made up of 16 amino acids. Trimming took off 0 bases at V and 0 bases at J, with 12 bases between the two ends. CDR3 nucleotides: TGTGCCAGCAGCGTAGAAGGGGCAGGGATGAACACTGAAGCTTTCTTT. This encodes CASSVEGAGMNTEAFF.

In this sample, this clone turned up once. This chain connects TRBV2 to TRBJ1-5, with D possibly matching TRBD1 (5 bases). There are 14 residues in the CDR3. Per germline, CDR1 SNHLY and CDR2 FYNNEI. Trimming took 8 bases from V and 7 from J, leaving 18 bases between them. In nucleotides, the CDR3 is TGTGCCAGCGGATTAGGGGCGGTAGGACAGCCCCAGCATTTT. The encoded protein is CASGLGAVGQPQHF.

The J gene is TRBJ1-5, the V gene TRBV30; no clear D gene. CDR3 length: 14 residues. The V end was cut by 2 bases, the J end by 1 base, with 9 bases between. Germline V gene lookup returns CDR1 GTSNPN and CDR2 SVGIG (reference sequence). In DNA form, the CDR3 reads TGTGCCTGGAGTCTAGGCATAAGCAATCAGCCCCAGCATTTT. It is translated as CAWSLGISNQPQHF.

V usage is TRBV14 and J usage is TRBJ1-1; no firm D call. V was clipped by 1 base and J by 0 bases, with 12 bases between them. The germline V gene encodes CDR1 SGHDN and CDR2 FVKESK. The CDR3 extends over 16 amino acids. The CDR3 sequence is CASSQVVGVVNTEAFF. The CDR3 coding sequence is TGTGCCAGCAGCCAAGTGGTTGGGGTGGTGAACACTGAAGCTTTCTTT. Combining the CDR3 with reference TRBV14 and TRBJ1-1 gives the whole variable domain EAGVTQFPSHSVIEKGQTVTLRCDPISGHDNLYWYRRVMGKEIKFLLHFVKESKQDESGMPNNRFLAERTGGTYSTLKVQPAELEDSGVYFCASSQVVGVVNTEAFFGQGTRLTVV.

CDR3 amino acids: CAWTDHTGAWGNTIYF. CDR3 coding DNA: TGTGCCTGGACCGACCACACAGGGGCTTGGGGAAACACCATATATTTT. This rearrangement joins TRBV30 to TRBJ1-3, with 7 bases lining up with TRBD1. CDR1 GTSNPN and CDR2 SVGIG come from the germline V gene (reference sequence). The trim removed 4 bases at V and 4 bases at J, leaving 13 bases unmatched. CDR3 size: 16 residues.

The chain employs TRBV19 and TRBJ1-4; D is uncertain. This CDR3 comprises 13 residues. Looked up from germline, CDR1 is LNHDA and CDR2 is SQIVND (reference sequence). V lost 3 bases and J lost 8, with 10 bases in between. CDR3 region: CASSMRYGEKLFF. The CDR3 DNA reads TGTGCCAGTAGTATGCGGTATGGCGAAAAACTGTTTTTT.

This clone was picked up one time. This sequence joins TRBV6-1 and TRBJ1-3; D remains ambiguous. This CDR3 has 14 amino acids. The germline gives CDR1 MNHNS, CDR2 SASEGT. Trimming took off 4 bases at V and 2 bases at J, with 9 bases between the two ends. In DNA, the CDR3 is TGTGCCAGCAGTGGAGGAGGCACTGGAAACACCATATATTTT. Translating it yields CASSGGGTGNTIYF.

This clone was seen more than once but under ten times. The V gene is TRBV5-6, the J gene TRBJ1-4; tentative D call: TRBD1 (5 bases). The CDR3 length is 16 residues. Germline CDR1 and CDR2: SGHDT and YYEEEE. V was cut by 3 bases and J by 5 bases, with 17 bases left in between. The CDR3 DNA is TGTGCCAGCAGCTCACAGGCCCGGGCGGAGAATGAAAAACTGTTTTTT. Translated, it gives CASSSQARAENEKLFF.

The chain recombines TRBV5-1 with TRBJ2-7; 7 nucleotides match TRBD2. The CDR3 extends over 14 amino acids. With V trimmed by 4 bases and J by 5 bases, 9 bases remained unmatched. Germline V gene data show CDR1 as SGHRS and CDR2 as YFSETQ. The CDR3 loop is CASSLGAGRDEQYF. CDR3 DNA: TGCGCCAGCAGCCTGGGAGCGGGGAGGGACGAGCAGTACTTC.